Listed here are 23 T cell receptor beta chains from one sample, sequenced in a study of blood T cells in healthy people across ages. A J-beta primer mix and a sample-barcoded 5' primer were used in a second PCR of roughly 6 to 12 cycles. Using its own MiXCR run on the 5' RACE reads, TCRdb lists one record per CDR3 protein. Of some 700,000 distinct CDR3 sequences detected, 20% to 25% appear once; the ten largest clones hold about 22%. Specimen: blood. The receptor source for this set is a man between 70 and 80 years old in good health.

This clonotype occurred a few times. The chain recombines TRBV6-5 with TRBJ1-1; 8 nucleotides match TRBD1. The germline gives CDR1 MNHEY, CDR2 SVGAGI. V was pared by 7 bases and J by 2 bases, with 6 bases of the junction left unmatched. The CDR3 contains 14 residues. DNA of the CDR3: TGTGCCAGCAATAAGGGGACAGGAAACACTGAAGCTTTCTTT. Translation: CASNKGTGNTEAFF.

In its sample, this clonotype was seen many times. The rearrangement links TRBV5-5 to TRBJ1-4; D may be TRBD1 (5 bases). V dropped 4 bases and J dropped 0 bases, with 10 bases sitting between them. Germline loops: CDR1 SGHKS, CDR2 YYEKEE (reference sequence). CDR3 length: 15 residues. The CDR3 bases are TGTGCCAGCAGCACGGGGCTTTCAACTAATGAAAAACTGTTTTTT. Encoded protein: CASSTGLSTNEKLFF. The full variable domain, in which reference TRBV5-5 and TRBJ1-4 provide the parts outside the CDR3, is DAGVTQSPTHLIKTRGQQVTLRCSPISGHKSVSWYQQVLGQGPQFIFQYYEKEERGRGNFPDRFSARQFPNYSSELNVNALLLGDSALYLCASSTGLSTNEKLFFGSGTQLSVL.

The CDR3 protein is CSVYPQTERGTEAFF. The CDR3 DNA follows: TGCAGCGTCTATCCCCAGACAGAACGAGGCACTGAAGCTTTCTTT. The V and J genes are TRBV29-1 and TRBJ1-1; tentatively, D is TRBD1 (5 bases). This CDR3 is 15 amino acids long. V was trimmed by 6 bases and J by 4 bases, leaving 21 bases between them. Germline V lookup: CDR1 SQVTM, CDR2 ANQGSEA.

This chain connects TRBV12-3 or TRBV12-4 to TRBJ1-5; D possibly corresponds to TRBD1 (6 bases). Trimming removed 2 bases at V and 4 bases at J, with 9 bases between. The CDR3 is 14 residues long. The CDR3 region has the DNA TGTGCCAGCAGTTTAAGACAGGAGAATCAGCCCCAGCATTTT. Its protein is CASSLRQENQPQHF.

CDR3 sequence (DNA): TGTGCCAGCAGTGGGCAGGGGCTTGGTCAGTACTTC. Its protein product is CASSGQGLGQYF. This chain uses TRBV2 with TRBJ2-4; maybe TRBD1 (6 bases). V shed 4 bases and J shed 12 bases, with 13 bases lying between them. CDR1 is SNHLY, CDR2 FYNNEI, per germline. This CDR3 has 12 residues.

J is TRBJ1-1 and V is TRBV5-1, with a possible D match to TRBD1 (6 bases). This CDR3 is built from 15 residues. CDR1 SGHRS and CDR2 YFSETQ come from the germline V gene. Trimming left V 6 bases short and J 3 bases short, with 18 bases between. The CDR3 here is CASKTGWFTDTEAFF. The CDR3, as DNA: TGCGCCAGCAAAACAGGGTGGTTTACGGACACTGAAGCTTTCTTT.

The chain recombines TRBV20-1 with TRBJ2-1, with 8 bases matching TRBD2. Trimming at V came to 6 bases and at J to 4 bases, leaving 8 bases not matched to a gene. The V gene's germline CDR1 is DFQATT and CDR2 SNEGSKA (reference sequence). The CDR3 is 14 residues long. CDR3 in amino acids: CSAPGRGAYNEQFF. As DNA, the CDR3 is TGCAGTGCCCCTGGGCGGGGGGCATACAATGAGCAGTTCTTC.

About this clonotype: A junction boundary mismatches the germline segment, possibly from a read error. The chain employs TRBV12-3 or TRBV12-4 and TRBJ2-7, with 7 bases that match TRBD2. Near its end, the DNA agrees better with TRBJ2-1, so the J call may be wrong. This CDR3 contains 12 residues. In nucleotides, the CDR3 is TGTGCCAGCAGCTTAGCAGGGACTAAGCAGTTCTTC. Its translation is CASSLAGTKQFF.

Only a few counts were recorded for this clonotype. This chain joins TRBV5-1 and TRBJ2-3, with TRBD2 matching over 11 bases. Unmatched junction bases numbered 9, after V lost 3 bases and J lost 6 bases. CDR1 SGHRS and CDR2 YFSETQ come from the germline V gene. There are 16 residues in the CDR3. In nucleotides, the CDR3 is TGCGCCAGCAGCTCTCAACTAGCGGGAGTTCAGGATACGCAGTATTTT. Translation: CASSSQLAGVQDTQYF.

This clonotype was counted only a few times. The chain has TRBV29-1 and TRBJ2-5; D gene unclear. Germline CDR1 reads SQVTM; CDR2 reads ANQGSEA. V shed 3 bases and J shed 2 bases, with 7 bases lying between them. The CDR3 covers 12 residues. This CDR3 is CSVDRQQETQYF. The CDR3 DNA follows: TGCAGCGTTGATAGGCAGCAAGAGACCCAGTACTTC.

This clonotype was picked up a small number of times. The chain couples TRBV12-5 to TRBJ2-1; D gene ambiguous. With 5 bases removed from V and 9 bases from J, the gap between germline ends came to 8 bases. The CDR3 length is 11 residues. The germline gives CDR1 LGHNT, CDR2 FRNRAP. The CDR3 region is CASGLHSEQFF. The DNA for the CDR3 is TGTGCTAGTGGTCTCCATAGTGAGCAGTTCTTC.

This clonotype was detected only a few times. The chain is built from TRBV12-3 or TRBV12-4 and TRBJ2-5, with D tentatively TRBD1 (5 bases). The CDR3 spans 15 residues. With 5 bases removed from V and 3 bases from J, the gap between germline ends came to 16 bases. The CDR3 nucleotides are TGTGCCAGCAGTGGGTTCTTTAGGGGAAAAGAGACCCAGTACTTC. Protein: CASSGFFRGKETQYF.

The table lists this clonotype with a few counts. The chain recombines TRBV7-9 with TRBJ1-4, with TRBD1 matching 7 bases. CDR1 is SEHNR and CDR2 is FQNEAQ in the germline V gene (reference sequence). CDR3 length equals 14 residues. Trimming took 6 bases from V and 3 from J; bases not matched to a gene: 4. Here the CDR3 reads CASSTTGPNEKLFF. CDR3 coding DNA: TGTGCCAGCAGTACGACAGGGCCTAATGAAAAACTGTTTTTT.

The chain combines TRBV13 with TRBJ2-7; possibly TRBD1 for D (5 bases). Trimming stripped 5 bases from V and 4 bases from J, with 15 bases between. Germline CDR1 PRHDT, CDR2 FYEKMQ (reference sequence). CDR3 size: 14 residues. CDR3 DNA: TGTGCCAGCAGCCGAACGACAGCCCAATACGAGCAGTACTTC. Amino acids: CASSRTTAQYEQYF.

Worth noting for this clonotype: It is likely a read error, because the conserved phenylalanine at the end of the CDR3 is missing. This chain uses TRBV6-8 with TRBJ1-4; D remains ambiguous. This CDR3 contains 10 residues. The V end lost 6 bases, the J end lost 8 bases, and 4 bases lay between the germline ends. Germline assignment: CDR1 MNHGY and CDR2 SAAAGT. CDR3 DNA: TGTGCCAGCAGCCCGGAAAAACTGTTTCTT. As protein: CASSPEKLFL.

V usage is TRBV7-8 and J usage is TRBJ2-3; the match to TRBD2 covers 8 bases. The CDR3 extends over 16 amino acids. V lost 1 base and J lost 3; bases outside the gene matches: 6. Germline CDR1 reads SGHVS; CDR2 reads FQNEAQ. The CDR3 DNA follows: TGTGCCAGCAGCTTAGAAGCGGGGGACCAAACAGATACGCAGTATTTT. Its protein is CASSLEAGDQTDTQYF.

The chain employs TRBV29-1 and TRBJ1-1; perhaps TRBD1 as D (5 bases). The CDR3 has 12 amino acids. The V gene's germline CDR1 is SQVTM and CDR2 ANQGSEA. The V end was cut by 7 bases, the J end by 3 bases, with 12 bases between. The CDR3 DNA follows: TGCAGCGGGACCCAAGGGGACACTGAAGCTTTCTTT. The encoded protein is CSGTQGDTEAFF.

In DNA, the CDR3 is TGCAGACCGGGGGTCGTTATGAACACTGAAGCTTTCTTT. The encoded protein is CRPGVVMNTEAFF. J is TRBJ1-1 and V is TRBV20-1; tentatively, D is TRBD1 (5 bases). CDR1 and CDR2 (germline): DFQATT, SNEGSKA (reference sequence). This CDR3 is 13 amino acids long.

This chain links TRBV12-3 or TRBV12-4 with TRBJ1-1, with D possibly matching TRBD1 (5 bases). Trimming cost V 6 bases and J 2 bases, with 10 bases left between them. The CDR3 totals 13 residues. CDR3 in DNA: TGTGCCAGCAGGACAGACGGTAACACTGAAGCTTTCTTT. Protein: CASRTDGNTEAFF.

The chain employs TRBV10-3 and TRBJ2-1; 8 bases align to TRBD2. There are 13 residues in the CDR3. V was clipped by 8 bases and J by 7 bases; unmatched bases: 7. The V gene's germline CDR1 is ENHRY and CDR2 SYGVKD. The CDR3 DNA sequence: TGTGCCATCGACGGCGGGGGGTTAAATGAGCAGTTCTTC. Residues: CAIDGGGLNEQFF.

The V gene is TRBV27, the J gene TRBJ2-3, with TRBD2 as a possible D gene (6 bases). The V end was cut by 2 bases, the J end by 6 bases, with 12 bases between. The CDR3 extends over 14 amino acids. CDR1 and CDR2 from the germline V gene are MNHEY and SMNVEV (reference sequence). The CDR3 region is CASSLRGSGDTQYF. As DNA, the CDR3 is TGTGCCAGCAGTTTACGGGGGAGCGGGGATACGCAGTATTTT.

This clonotype showed up many times. The chain carries TRBV7-2 and TRBJ1-2; no clear D. Germline lookup yields CDR1 SGHTA and CDR2 FQGNSA. CDR3 length equals 15 residues. Trimming cost V 2 bases and J 0 bases, with 10 bases left between them. The CDR3 DNA reads TGTGCCAGCAGCTTAAAGGCAGGCCCTAACTATGGCTACACCTTC. The encoded protein is CASSLKAGPNYGYTF.

The chain employs TRBV7-8 and TRBJ2-2; D remains ambiguous. This CDR3 contains 14 residues. The ends were cut back, 10 bases at V and 1 base at J, with 13 bases in the middle. Germline V gene sequence: CDR1 SGHVS, CDR2 FQNEAQ. The CDR3 sequence is CATTVSMNTGELFF. CDR3 nucleotides: TGTGCCACTACCGTCTCCATGAACACCGGGGAGCTGTTTTTT.